The clone carrying this TCR beta chain was recorded a few times. Its target is unknown. This CDR3 contains 14 residues. Trimming took 10 bases from V and 0 from J, leaving 16 bases between them. The V gene's germline CDR1 is ENHRY and CDR2 SYGVKD. Primers included in the PCR were 60 Vbeta and 13 Jbeta primers. As handled by the study authors: It was a later analysis that counted some 80 million unique TCR beta chains, of which about 10 million were shared. TCRdb's copy holds only in-frame clones and misses some; the assay was immunoSEQ multiplex PCR. That table gives V, J and clone size, and the DNA gave D and trimming. The table lists 150,000 to 250,000 clones, about 80% of them singletons. The record originates from a study of cytomegalovirus exposure and HLA in healthy donors. Study findings and constraints: In a later analysis, a missense DCLRE1C variant was linked to TCR beta V- and J-gene trimming. Relative to the roughly 700-donor mean, N-insertions were reportedly fewer in an Asian-associated ancestry cluster in a later analysis. CMV serostatus was the only immune exposure information that was available.

The sample comprised PBMCs. This clonotype was sampled from a woman under 40 in good health and CMV-seropositive. The rearrangement uses TRBV10-3 and TRBJ2-7; TRBD1 is a possible D gene (6 bases). The CDR3 DNA is TGTGCCACCGGACAGTCCGATAGCTCCTACGAGCAGTACTTC. It specifies CATGQSDSSYEQYF.